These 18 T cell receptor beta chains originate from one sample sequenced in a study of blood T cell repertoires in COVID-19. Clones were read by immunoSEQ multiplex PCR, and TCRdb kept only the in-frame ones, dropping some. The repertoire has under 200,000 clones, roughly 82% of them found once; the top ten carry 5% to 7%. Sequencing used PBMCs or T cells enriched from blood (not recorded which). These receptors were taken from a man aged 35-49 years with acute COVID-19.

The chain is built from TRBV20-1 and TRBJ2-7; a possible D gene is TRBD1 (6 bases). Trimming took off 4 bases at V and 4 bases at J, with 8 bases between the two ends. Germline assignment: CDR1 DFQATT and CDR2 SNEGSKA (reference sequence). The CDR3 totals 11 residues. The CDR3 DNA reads TGCAGTGCTATCAGGGGTTACGAGCAGTACTTC. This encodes CSAIRGYEQYF.

The DNA of the CDR3 is TGTGCCAGCAGTCCGACTAGCGGGATCGATGAGCAGTTCTTC. This encodes CASSPTSGIDEQFF. The chain links TRBV6-5 to TRBJ2-1, with TRBD2 identical over 11 bases. Germline CDR1 is MNHEY and CDR2 is SVGAGI. The length of the CDR3 is 14 residues. The ends lost 5 bases at V and 8 bases at J; junction bases unmatched: 5.

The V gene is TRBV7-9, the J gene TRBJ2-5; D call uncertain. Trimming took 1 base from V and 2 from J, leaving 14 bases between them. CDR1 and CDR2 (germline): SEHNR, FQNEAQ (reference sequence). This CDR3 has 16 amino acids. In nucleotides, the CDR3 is TGTGCCAGCAGCTTAGTGGGTGAGGCGGCACAAGAGACCCAGTACTTC. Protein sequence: CASSLVGEAAQETQYF.

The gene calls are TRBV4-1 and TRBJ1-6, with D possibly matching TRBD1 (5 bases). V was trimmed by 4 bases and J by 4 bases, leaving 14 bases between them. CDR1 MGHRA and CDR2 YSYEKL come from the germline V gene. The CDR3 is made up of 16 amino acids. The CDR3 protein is CASSPKEAGYNSPLHF. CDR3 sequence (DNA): TGCGCCAGCAGCCCAAAAGAAGCAGGGTATAATTCACCCCTCCACTTT.

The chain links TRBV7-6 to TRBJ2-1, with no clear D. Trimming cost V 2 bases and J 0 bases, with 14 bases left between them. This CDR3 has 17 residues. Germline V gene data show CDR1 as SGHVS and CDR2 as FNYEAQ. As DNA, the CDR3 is TGTGCCAGCAGCTTACTAACCTTAGCTGTCTCCTACAATGAGCAGTTCTTC. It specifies CASSLLTLAVSYNEQFF. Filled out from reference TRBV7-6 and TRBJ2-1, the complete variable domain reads GAGVSQSPRYKVTKRGQDVALRCDPISGHVSLYWYRQALGQGPEFLTYFNYEAQQDKSGLPNDRFSAERPEGSISTLTIQRTEQRDSAMYRCASSLLTLAVSYNEQFFGPGTRLTVL.

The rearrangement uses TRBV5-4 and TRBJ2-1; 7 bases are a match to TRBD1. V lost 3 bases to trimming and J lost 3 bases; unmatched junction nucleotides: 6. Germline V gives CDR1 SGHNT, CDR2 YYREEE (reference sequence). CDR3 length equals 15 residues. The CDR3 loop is CASSSGTDSYNEQFF. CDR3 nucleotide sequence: TGTGCCAGCAGCTCCGGGACAGATAGCTACAATGAGCAGTTCTTC. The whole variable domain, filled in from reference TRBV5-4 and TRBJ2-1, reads ETGVTQSPTHLIKTRGQQVTLRCSSQSGHNTVSWYQQALGQGPQFIFQYYREEENGRGNFPPRFSGLQFPNYSSELNVNALELDDSALYLCASSSGTDSYNEQFFGPGTRLTVL.

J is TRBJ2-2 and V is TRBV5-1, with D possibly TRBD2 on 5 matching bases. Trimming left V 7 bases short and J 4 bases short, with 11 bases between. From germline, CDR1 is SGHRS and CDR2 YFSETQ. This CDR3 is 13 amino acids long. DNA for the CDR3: TGCGCCAGCTTGGGCGGACTCACCGGGGAGCTGTTTTTT. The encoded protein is CASLGGLTGELFF.

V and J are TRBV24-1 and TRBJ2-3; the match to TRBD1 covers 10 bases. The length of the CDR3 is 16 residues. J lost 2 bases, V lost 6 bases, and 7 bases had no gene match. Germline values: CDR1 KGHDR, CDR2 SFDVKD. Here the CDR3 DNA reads TGTGCCACCAGTTCCACCGGGACAGGGGTCACAGATACGCAGTATTTT. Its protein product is CATSSTGTGVTDTQYF.

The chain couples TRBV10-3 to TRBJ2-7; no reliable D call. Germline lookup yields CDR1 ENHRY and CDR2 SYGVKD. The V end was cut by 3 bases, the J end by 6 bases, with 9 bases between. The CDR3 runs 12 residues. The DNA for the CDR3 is TGTGCCATCAGTGACGTTATTCTCGAGCAGTACTTC. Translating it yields CAISDVILEQYF.

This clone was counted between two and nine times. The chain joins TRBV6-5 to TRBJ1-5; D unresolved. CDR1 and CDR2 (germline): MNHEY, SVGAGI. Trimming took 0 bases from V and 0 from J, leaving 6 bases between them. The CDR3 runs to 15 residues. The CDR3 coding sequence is TGTGCCAGCAGTTACTCCCAGTATAGCAATCAGCCCCAGCATTTT. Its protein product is CASSYSQYSNQPQHF.

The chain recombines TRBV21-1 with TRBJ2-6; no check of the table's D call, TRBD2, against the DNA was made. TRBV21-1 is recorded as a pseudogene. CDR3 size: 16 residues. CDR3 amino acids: CASSPRGSSGANVLTF. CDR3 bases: TGTGCCAGCAGCCCTCGCGGGAGCTCTGGGGCCAACGTCCTGACTTTC.

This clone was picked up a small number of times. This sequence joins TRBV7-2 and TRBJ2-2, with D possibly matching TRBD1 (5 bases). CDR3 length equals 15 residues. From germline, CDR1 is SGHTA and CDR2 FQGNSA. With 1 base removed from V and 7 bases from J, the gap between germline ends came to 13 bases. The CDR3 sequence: CASSLVRGSFGELFF. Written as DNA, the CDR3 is TGTGCCAGCAGCTTAGTAAGGGGCTCTTTCGGGGAGCTGTTTTTT.

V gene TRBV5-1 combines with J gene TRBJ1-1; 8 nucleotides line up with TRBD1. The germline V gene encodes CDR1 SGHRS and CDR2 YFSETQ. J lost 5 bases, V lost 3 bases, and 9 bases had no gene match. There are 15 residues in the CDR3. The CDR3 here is CASSSLQGVGTEAFF. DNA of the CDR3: TGCGCCAGCAGCTCATTACAGGGGGTTGGGACTGAAGCTTTCTTT.

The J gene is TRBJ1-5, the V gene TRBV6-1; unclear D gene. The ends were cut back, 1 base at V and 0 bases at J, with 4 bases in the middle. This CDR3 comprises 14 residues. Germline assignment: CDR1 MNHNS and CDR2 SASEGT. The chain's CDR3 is CASSEGHSNQPQHF. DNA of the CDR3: TGTGCCAGCAGTGAAGGACATAGCAATCAGCCCCAGCATTTT.

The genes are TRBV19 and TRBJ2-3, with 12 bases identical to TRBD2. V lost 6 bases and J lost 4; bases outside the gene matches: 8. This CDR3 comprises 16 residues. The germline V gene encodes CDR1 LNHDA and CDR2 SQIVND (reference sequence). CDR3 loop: CASSISSGRVSDTQYF. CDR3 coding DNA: TGTGCCAGTAGCATATCTAGCGGGAGGGTTTCAGATACGCAGTATTTT. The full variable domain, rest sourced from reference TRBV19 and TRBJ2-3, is DGGITQSPKYLFRKEGQNVTLSCEQNLNHDAMYWYRQDPGQGLRLIYYSQIVNDFQKGDIAEGYSVSREKKESFPLTVTSAQKNPTAFYLCASSISSGRVSDTQYFGPGTRLTVL.

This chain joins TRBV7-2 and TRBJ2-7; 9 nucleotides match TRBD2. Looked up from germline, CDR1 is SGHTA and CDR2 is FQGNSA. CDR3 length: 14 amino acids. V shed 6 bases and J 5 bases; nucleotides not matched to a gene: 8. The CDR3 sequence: CASRDIAGVNEQYF. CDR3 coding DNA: TGTGCCAGCAGGGACATAGCGGGAGTTAACGAGCAGTACTTC. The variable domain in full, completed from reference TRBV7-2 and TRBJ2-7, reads GAGVSQSPSNKVTEKGKDVELRCDPISGHTALYWYRQSLGQGLEFLIYFQGNSAPDKSGLPSDRFSAERTGGSVSTLTIQRTQQEDSAVYLCASRDIAGVNEQYFGPGTRLTVT.

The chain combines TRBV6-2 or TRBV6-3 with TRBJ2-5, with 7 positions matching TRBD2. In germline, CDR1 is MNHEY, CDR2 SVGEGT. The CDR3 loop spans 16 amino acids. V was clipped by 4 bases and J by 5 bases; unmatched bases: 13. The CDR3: CASSLVSSGKSETQYF. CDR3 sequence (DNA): TGTGCCAGCAGTTTAGTTTCCAGCGGGAAGAGTGAGACCCAGTACTTC.

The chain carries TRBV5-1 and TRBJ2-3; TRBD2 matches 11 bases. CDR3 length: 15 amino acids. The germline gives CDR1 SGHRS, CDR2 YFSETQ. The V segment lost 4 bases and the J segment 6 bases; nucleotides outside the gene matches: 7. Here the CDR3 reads CASSEASGRRDTQYF. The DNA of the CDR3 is TGCGCCAGCAGCGAGGCTAGCGGGAGGCGGGATACGCAGTATTTT.